These T cell receptor beta chains were read from a single sample in a study of blood T cells in healthy people across ages. In TCRdb, the 5' RACE reads were re-called with MiXCR into one record per CDR3 protein. The table has under 1,000,000 distinct CDR3 sequences, under 40% seen once. What was sequenced was blood. All receptors come from a man younger than 35 in good health. CDR3s include the opening cysteine and the closing phenylalanine or tryptophan. The D gene is left open where the match is weak. A row's size may be missing; if present it is once, few, many or a size class.

>TRBJ1-6|NA|few|TRBV3-1
TGTGCCAGCAGCCCCCGGTTTAATAATTCACCCCTCCACTTT
CASSPRFNNSPLHF
>TRBJ2-7|NA|NA|TRBV7-2
TGTGCCAGCAGCCCGGTTTTACTGTACGAGCAGTACTTC
CASSPVLLYEQYF
>TRBJ1-2|NA|NA|TRBV20-1
TGCAGTGCTAGAGGAGACGGTGGCTACACCTTC
CSARGDGGYTF
>TRBJ2-1|NA|NA|TRBV29-1
TGCAGCGTCAGAACAGGGAATCAGGGGACCCAGTTCTTC
CSVRTGNQGTQFF
>TRBJ2-1|TRBD1|NA|TRBV2
TGTGCCACCATAGGACAGGGGGCCAATGAGCAGTTCTTC
CATIGQGANEQFF
>TRBJ1-2|NA|few|TRBV12-3/TRBV12-4
TGTGCCAGCAGTTTAGCCAGGGAAGGAGGCTACACCTTC
CASSLAREGGYTF
>TRBJ1-1|NA|NA|TRBV6-5
TGTGCCAGCGCGGCCGGACAGACTCTTTTCTTT
CASAAGQTLFF
>TRBJ2-3|TRBD1|few|TRBV7-2
TGTGCCAGCAGCTTAGTGGGGACAGGGCAAGATACGCAGTATTTT
CASSLVGTGQDTQYF
>TRBJ2-1|TRBD1|NA|TRBV12-3/TRBV12-4
TGTGCCAGCAGTAGGGACAGGGGCGAGACCCAGTTCTTC
CASSRDRGETQFF
>TRBJ1-1|NA|NA|TRBV27
TGTGCCAGCCTTTTGGGGGCTACTATGAACACTGAAGCTTTCTTT
CASLLGATMNTEAFF
>TRBJ1-1|NA|NA|TRBV29-1
TGCAGCGTTTCCCTTGACAGCCTGAACACTGAAGCTTTCTTT
CSVSLDSLNTEAFF
>TRBJ2-7|TRBD2|NA|TRBV14
TGTGCCAGCAGCTCGAGCGGGAGGGCTTGGAACGAGCAGTACTTC
CASSSSGRAWNEQYF
>TRBJ2-3|TRBD2|NA|TRBV7-2
TGTGCCAGCAGCTTAATGACTAGCGGGGGGTTGGCAGATACGCAGTATTTT
CASSLMTSGGLADTQYF
>TRBJ2-7|TRBD2|many|TRBV10-3
TGTGCCATCAGCCTAATGACTAGCGGGGACCATCCCAACTCCTACGAGCAGTACTTC
CAISLMTSGDHPNSYEQYF
>TRBJ2-7|TRBD1|many|TRBV5-1
TGCGCCAGCAGCCCGAGACAGGGAACCAACGAGCAGTACTTC
CASSPRQGTNEQYF
>TRBJ1-1|NA|NA|TRBV18
TGTGCCAGCTCACCACCTGTAGGGAACACTGAAGCTTTCTTT
CASSPPVGNTEAFF
>TRBJ2-3|NA|few|TRBV5-1
TGCGCCAGCAGCTTGGAAAGCGCCAGCACAGATACGCAGTATTTT
CASSLESASTDTQYF
>TRBJ2-3|NA|many|TRBV5-5
TGTGCCAGCAGTTCTGGGGGCACAGATACGCAGTATTTT
CASSSGGTDTQYF
>TRBJ2-2|TRBD1|few|TRBV4-3
TGCGCCAGCAGCCGAGGGACAGGGGGTGGGACCGGGGAGCTGTTTTTT
CASSRGTGGGTGELFF
>TRBJ1-4|NA|few|TRBV6-6
TGTGCCAGCAGTTATCGGGAGGGGGAAAAACTGTTTTTT
CASSYREGEKLFF
>TRBJ2-7|NA|NA|TRBV6-2/TRBV6-3
TGTGCCAGCAGTTGGCCCGAGATCGCCAAGGGGACGCTTTCCTACGAGCAGTACTTC
CASSWPEIAKGTLSYEQYF
>TRBJ1-4|TRBD1|once|TRBV20-1
TGCAGTGCTAGAGAAAACAGGGGTAGTGAAAAACTGTTTTTT
CSARENRGSEKLFF
>TRBJ1-6|TRBD1|NA|TRBV20-1
TGCAGTGCTAGAAGACAGGGCTCCTATAATTCACCCCTCCACTTT
CSARRQGSYNSPLHF
>TRBJ1-5|NA|NA|TRBV6-2/TRBV6-3
TGTGCCAGCAGGTACAGGGAAACCCAGCATTTT
CASRYRETQHF
>TRBJ2-2|TRBD2|NA|TRBV3-1
TGTGCCAGCAGCTCACTAGCGGGGGAAGGCGGGGAGCTGTTTTTT
CASSSLAGEGGELFF
>TRBJ2-6|NA|NA|TRBV20-1
TGCAGTGCTGCGGACGGCAGCTCTGGGGCCAACGTCCTGACTTTC
CSAADGSSGANVLTF
>TRBJ2-4|NA|NA|TRBV2
TGTGCCAGCAGTCCGGGCCAAACCCTGTACTTC
CASSPGQTLYF
>TRBJ2-3|TRBD2|NA|TRBV6-5
TGTGCCAGCAGTCGGACTAGCGGGGCACAGGATACGCAGTATTTT
CASSRTSGAQDTQYF
>TRBJ2-7|NA|NA|TRBV6-5
TGTGCCAGCAGTTACGGGACTGTTCCCGGGGACGAGCAGTACTTC
CASSYGTVPGDEQYF
>TRBJ1-6|TRBD1|few|TRBV27
TGTGCCAGCAGTTTAGGGCTAAGCGGGACAGGAGGATTATCGGTTTCACCCCTCCACTTT
CASSLGLSGTGGLSVSPLHF
>TRBJ2-3|NA|few|TRBV28
TGTGCCAGCAGGAGGGTTGGAACAGATACGCAGTATTTT
CASRRVGTDTQYF
>TRBJ2-1|NA|NA|TRBV11-1
TGTGCCAGCAGCCCAACAGGGCGCCGCTCCTACAATGAGCAGTTCTTC
CASSPTGRRSYNEQFF
>TRBJ2-5|NA|few|TRBV27
TGTGCCAGCAGTTTATCTAACCGGGAGACCCAGTACTTC
CASSLSNRETQYF
>TRBJ2-5|TRBD2|NA|TRBV9
TGTGCCAGCAGCGGGGAGACTAGCGGACAAGGGACCCAGTACTTC
CASSGETSGQGTQYF
>TRBJ2-5|TRBD1|NA|TRBV5-1
TGCGCCAGCAGCGTAACCGGGACAGGCAACAATGAGCAGTACTTC
CASSVTGTGNNEQYF
>TRBJ2-3|NA|few|TRBV12-3/TRBV12-4
TGTGCCAGCAGCCCAGGGGCATCGGCAGATACGCAGTATTTT
CASSPGASADTQYF
>TRBJ2-3|NA|few|TRBV9
TGTGCCAGCAGCCCCCAAACAGCTAGCACAGATACGCAGTATTTT
CASSPQTASTDTQYF
>TRBJ2-5|TRBD2|NA|TRBV5-1
TGCGCCAGCAGCGTCGGGACTAGCGGCCAACAAGAGACCCAGTACTTC
CASSVGTSGQQETQYF
>TRBJ2-3|NA|NA|TRBV12-3/TRBV12-4
TGTGCCAGCAGTCCGGGATGGAGTACGCAGTATTTT
CASSPGWSTQYF
>TRBJ1-2|TRBD1|NA|TRBV15
TGTGCCACCAGCAGAGAGATTCCAGGGACAGGCGGATATGGCTACACCTTC
CATSREIPGTGGYGYTF
>TRBJ2-5|NA|NA|TRBV10-3
TGTGCCATGGGACCGAACACCAGGGAGACCCAGTACTTC
CAMGPNTRETQYF
>TRBJ2-3|NA|few|TRBV18
TGTGCCAGCTCACCAGGAGGGACCCGGGGAGATACGCAGTATTTT
CASSPGGTRGDTQYF
>TRBJ1-4|TRBD1|NA|TRBV20-1
TGCAGTGCTCTTCAAATACCGGGACAGGGAGGTGAAAAACTGTTTTTT
CSALQIPGQGGEKLFF
>TRBJ2-7|NA|many|TRBV5-1
TGCGCCAGCAGCTCCGACAACCACTACGAGCAGTACTTC
CASSSDNHYEQYF
>TRBJ2-5|NA|many|TRBV7-2
TGTGCCAGCAGCCCTATGCTTGGCGAGACCCAGTACTTC
CASSPMLGETQYF
>TRBJ1-2|NA|many|TRBV11-2
TGTGCCAGCAGCTTAGAAGGCGGGAACTATGGCTACACCTTC
CASSLEGGNYGYTF
>TRBJ2-5|NA|few|TRBV6-1
TGTGCCACCAAATTACCGACAGGGAGGAAGACCCAGTACTTC
CATKLPTGRKTQYF
>TRBJ2-1|NA|NA|TRBV25-1
TGTGCCAGCAGTGATTCACTTAACAATGAGCAGTTCTTC
CASSDSLNNEQFF
>TRBJ1-2|NA|few|TRBV12-3/TRBV12-4
TGTGCCAGCAGTATCCGGGCCTATGGCTACACCTTC
CASSIRAYGYTF
>TRBJ1-1|NA|NA|TRBV29-1
TGCAGCGTGTCTGGGCTGGTTGGAAACACTGAAGCTTTCTTT
CSVSGLVGNTEAFF
>TRBJ1-2|NA|NA|TRBV4-1
TGCGCCAGCAGCCAAGGACAATCCGGCCGGGGCTTCACCTTC
CASSQGQSGRGFTF
>TRBJ1-4|NA|NA|TRBV24-1
TGTGCCACCAGTGATTTGACGGGGGTAGGCGAAAAACTGTTTTTT
CATSDLTGVGEKLFF
>TRBJ2-1|TRBD1|NA|TRBV5-1
TGCGCCAGCAGCCCCCGACAGGGGGCTTCCTACGAGCAGTTCTTC
CASSPRQGASYEQFF